Listed here are 14 T cell receptor beta chains from one sample, sequenced in a study of OX40 agonist ivuxolimab in advanced cancers. Sequenced by immunoSEQ multiplex PCR; TCRdb stores in-frame clones only, minus some. This table has some 25,000 clones, approximately 85% appearing once. This sample comprised CD4+ or CD8+ T cells sorted from blood, obtained in a trial of the OX40 agonist ivuxolimab. The receptors shown here come from an adult with an advanced solid tumor such as melanoma, head and neck, liver or kidney cancer.

This chain links TRBV5-1 with TRBJ2-7; 7 bases match TRBD1. The CDR3 has 15 residues. Trimming took 5 bases from V and 4 from J; bases not matched to a gene: 12. Germline values: CDR1 SGHRS, CDR2 YFSETQ. CDR3 nucleotides: TGCGCCAGCAGAAATGAGACAGGGAGACGTTACGAGCAGTACTTC. As protein: CASRNETGRRYEQYF.

This clone was seen more than once but under ten times. The chain joins TRBV2 to TRBJ1-5, with 7 bases identical to TRBD1. J was trimmed by 5 bases and V by 9 bases; bases with no gene match: 7. Germline CDR1 SNHLY, CDR2 FYNNEI. This CDR3 spans 13 amino acids. In nucleotides, the CDR3 is TGTGCCAGTTCAGGGGGAACTTATCAGCCCCAGCATTTT. Amino acid sequence: CASSGGTYQPQHF.

The chain couples TRBV25-1 to TRBJ1-1; tentatively, D is TRBD1 (6 bases). The CDR3 sequence is 15 residues long. The V end was cut by 3 bases, the J end by 5 bases, with 16 bases between. CDR1 is MGHDK, CDR2 SYGVNS, per germline. The CDR3 nucleotides are TGTGCCAGCAGTGAGGTCGAGCAGGGGTGGACTGAAGCTTTCTTT. As protein: CASSEVEQGWTEAFF.

J is TRBJ2-7 and V is TRBV27, with a weak D call TRBD1 (5 bases). This CDR3 has 14 residues. The V gene lost 6 bases and the J gene lost 4 bases, with 16 bases spanning the gap. Germline V gene sequence: CDR1 MNHEY, CDR2 SMNVEV (reference sequence). CDR3 DNA: TGTGCCAGCAGACCTCAGGGATATGATTACGAGCAGTACTTC. This translates into CASRPQGYDYEQYF.

The chain employs TRBV6-5 and TRBJ1-1; D gene unclear. The germline V gene has CDR1 MNHEY and CDR2 SVGAGI. CDR3 size: 15 residues. V lost 6 bases and J 2 bases, leaving 16 bases between the germline ends. DNA of the CDR3: TGTGCCAGCAGCGTTTCTCAAGTCGTAAACACTGAAGCTTTCTTT. It translates to CASSVSQVVNTEAFF.

The gene calls are TRBV4-1 and TRBJ2-2; 12 positions agree with TRBD2. The junction had 2 bases not matched to a gene; V was cut back by 4 bases and J by 2 bases. The CDR3 totals 16 residues. From germline, CDR1 is MGHRA and CDR2 YSYEKL. CDR3 nucleotide sequence: TGCGCCAGCAGCCCGACTAGCGGGAGTAACACCGGGGAGCTGTTTTTT. It codes for CASSPTSGSNTGELFF.

This rearrangement joins TRBV6-6 to TRBJ2-2; D might be TRBD2 (6 bases). CDR3 length: 14 amino acids. V gave up 8 bases and J gave up 5 bases, with 15 bases separating them. In germline, CDR1 is MNHNY, CDR2 SVGAGI (reference sequence). CDR3 in amino acids: CASSYTGGTGELFF. CDR3 coding DNA: TGTGCCAGCTCTTACACCGGGGGTACCGGGGAGCTGTTTTTT.

V gene TRBV4-1 combines with J gene TRBJ1-1; 7 bases are a match to TRBD1. The CDR3 consists of 16 residues. V shed 3 bases and J 10 bases; nucleotides not matched to a gene: 17. The V gene's germline CDR1 is MGHRA and CDR2 YSYEKL. The DNA of the CDR3 is TGCGCCAGCAGCCAGAAAACACGGAGGGACAGCTTAGGAGCTTTCTTT. Protein product: CASSQKTRRDSLGAFF.

V is TRBV4-3 and J is TRBJ2-2; D gene uncertain. From germline, CDR1 is LGHNA and CDR2 YSLEER. V was clipped by 1 base and J by 6 bases, with 9 bases between them. CDR3 length: 14 residues. The CDR3 spells CASSQVIKAGELFF. CDR3 DNA sequence: TGCGCCAGCAGCCAAGTAATCAAGGCCGGGGAGCTGTTTTTT.

The chain links TRBV11-2 to TRBJ2-5, with no clear D. CDR1 and CDR2 (germline): SGHAT, FQNNGV. Deletions cut 6 bases from V and 3 bases from J, with 5 bases between. This CDR3 has 11 amino acids. The CDR3 DNA is TGTGCCAGCAGATCCGAAGAGACCCAGTACTTC. It translates to CASRSEETQYF. Supplemented by reference TRBV11-2 and TRBJ2-5, the full variable domain reads EAGVAQSPRYKIIEKRQSVAFWCNPISGHATLYWYQQILGQGPKLLIQFQNNGVVDDSQLPKDRFSAERLKGVDSTLKIQPAKLEDSAVYLCASRSEETQYFGPGTRLLVL.

The V and J genes are TRBV5-4 and TRBJ2-7; no firm D call. Germline-derived CDR1 and CDR2 are SGHNT and YYREEE (reference sequence). V shed 0 bases and J shed 2 bases, with 9 bases lying between them. The CDR3 covers 14 residues. The CDR3 reads CASSLVRAAYEQYF. Here the CDR3 DNA reads TGTGCCAGCAGCTTGGTTAGGGCCGCCTACGAGCAGTACTTC.

The chain recombines TRBV6-4 with TRBJ2-2; no clear D. V lost 5 bases and J lost 2, with 9 bases in between. The germline V gene has CDR1 MRHNA and CDR2 SNTAGT. The CDR3 contains 14 residues. The CDR3 nucleotides are TGTGCCAGCAGTTCGCCTATAAACACCGGGGAGCTGTTTTTT. It specifies CASSSPINTGELFF.

In DNA, the CDR3 is TGTGCCTGGAGCCGGACTTTGCCAGATACGCAGTATTTT. Amino acid sequence: CAWSRTLPDTQYF. The rearrangement joins TRBV30 to TRBJ2-3; weak D call: TRBD2 (5 bases). The CDR3 extends over 13 amino acids. CDR1 GTSNPN and CDR2 SVGIG come from the germline V gene (reference sequence). Trimming pared 3 bases from V and 4 bases from J, leaving 11 bases between. The complete variable domain, with remaining parts taken from reference TRBV30 and TRBJ2-3, reads SQTIHQWPATLVQPVGSPLSLECTVEGTSNPNLYWYRQAAGRGLQLLFYSVGIGQISSEVPQNLSASRPQDRQFILSSKKLLLSDSGFYLCAWSRTLPDTQYFGPGTRLTVL.

This rearrangement joins TRBV29-1 to TRBJ1-2; 7 bases match TRBD1. Unmatched junction bases numbered 11, after V lost 2 bases and J lost 2 bases. This CDR3 has 16 amino acids. Germline V gene lookup returns CDR1 SQVTM and CDR2 ANQGSEA. This CDR3 is CSVETRDSSQNYGYTF. CDR3 DNA sequence: TGCAGCGTTGAAACTAGGGACAGCAGCCAAAACTATGGCTACACCTTC.